This TCR beta chain stems from a study of T cell changes during pregnancy in multiple sclerosis. V trimming: 4 bases; J trimming: 5 bases; junction bases outside the gene matches: 9. The CDR3 runs 15 residues. Germline CDR1 and CDR2: SGHVS and FQNEAQ. The table came from immunoSEQ multiplex PCR; TCRdb's copy has only in-frame clones and leaves some out. The sample yields about 20,000 clones, approximately 86% seen once. The receptor's source is a female donor in good health, enrolled as a control in a pregnancy study. J is TRBJ1-1 and V is TRBV7-8; 8 positions agree with TRBD1. Sequenced here: CD8+ T cells from peripheral blood mononuclear cells, sampled after pregnancy. CDR3 sequence (DNA): TGTGCCAGCAGCTCACTTGGACAGGGAAGTACTGAAGCTTTCTTT. Translated, it gives CASSSLGQGSTEAFF. Looking up the rest from reference TRBV7-8 and TRBJ1-1 gives the full variable domain: GAGVSQSPRYKVAKRGQDVALRCDPISGHVSLFWYQQALGQGPEFLTYFQNEAQLDKSGLPSDRFFAERPEGSVSTLKIQRTQQEDSAVYLCASSSLGQGSTEAFFGQGTRLTVV.